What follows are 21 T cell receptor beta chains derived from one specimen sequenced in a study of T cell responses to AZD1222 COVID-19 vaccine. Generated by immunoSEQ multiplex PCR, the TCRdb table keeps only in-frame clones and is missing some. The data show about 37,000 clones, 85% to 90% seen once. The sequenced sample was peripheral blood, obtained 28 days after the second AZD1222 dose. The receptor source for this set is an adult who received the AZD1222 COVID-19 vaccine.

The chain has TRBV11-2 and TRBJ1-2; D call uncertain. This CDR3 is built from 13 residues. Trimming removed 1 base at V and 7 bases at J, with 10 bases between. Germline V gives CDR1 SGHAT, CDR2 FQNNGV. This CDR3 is CASSLGGPGGYTF. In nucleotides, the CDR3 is TGTGCCAGCAGCTTAGGCGGACCTGGTGGCTACACCTTC.

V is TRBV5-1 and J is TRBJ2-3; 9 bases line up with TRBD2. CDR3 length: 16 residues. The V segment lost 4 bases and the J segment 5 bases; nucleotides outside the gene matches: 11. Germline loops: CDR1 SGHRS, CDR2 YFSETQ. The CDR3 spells CASSTTAGGAQDTQYF. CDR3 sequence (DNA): TGCGCCAGCAGCACGACAGCGGGAGGTGCGCAAGATACGCAGTATTTT.

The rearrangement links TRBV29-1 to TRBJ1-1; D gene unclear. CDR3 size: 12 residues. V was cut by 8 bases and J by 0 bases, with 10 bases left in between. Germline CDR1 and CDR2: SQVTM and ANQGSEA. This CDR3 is CSSRGLNTEAFF. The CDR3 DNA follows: TGCAGCTCCCGAGGGCTGAACACTGAAGCTTTCTTT.

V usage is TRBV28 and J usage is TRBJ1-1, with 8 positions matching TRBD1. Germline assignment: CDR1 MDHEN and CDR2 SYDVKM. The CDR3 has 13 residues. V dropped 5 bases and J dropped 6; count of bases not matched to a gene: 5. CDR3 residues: CASSRTGRAEAFF. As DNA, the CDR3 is TGTGCCAGCAGTCGGACAGGGAGGGCTGAAGCTTTCTTT.

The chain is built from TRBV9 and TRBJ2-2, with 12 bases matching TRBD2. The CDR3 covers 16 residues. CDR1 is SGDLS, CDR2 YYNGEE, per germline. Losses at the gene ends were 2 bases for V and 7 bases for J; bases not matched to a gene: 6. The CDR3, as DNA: TGTGCCAGCAGCGTCGGACTAGCGGGACCGAGCGGGGAGCTGTTTTTT. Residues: CASSVGLAGPSGELFF. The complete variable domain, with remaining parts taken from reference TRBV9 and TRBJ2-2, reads DSGVTQTPKHLITATGQRVTLRCSPRSGDLSVYWYQQSLDQGLQFLIQYYNGEERAKGNILERFSAQQFPDLHSELNLSSLELGDSALYFCASSVGLAGPSGELFFGEGSRLTVL.

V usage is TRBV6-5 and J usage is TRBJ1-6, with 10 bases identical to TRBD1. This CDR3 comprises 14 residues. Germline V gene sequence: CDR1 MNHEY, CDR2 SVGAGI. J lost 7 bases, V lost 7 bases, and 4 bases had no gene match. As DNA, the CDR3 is TGTGCCAGCATAAGACAGGGGGCAAATTCACCCCTCCACTTT. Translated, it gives CASIRQGANSPLHF.

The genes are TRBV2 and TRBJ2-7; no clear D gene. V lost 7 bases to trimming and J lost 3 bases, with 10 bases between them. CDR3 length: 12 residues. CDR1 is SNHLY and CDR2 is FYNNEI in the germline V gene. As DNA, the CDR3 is TGTGCCAGCAAGGCCAGTAGCTACGAGCAGTACTTC. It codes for CASKASSYEQYF.

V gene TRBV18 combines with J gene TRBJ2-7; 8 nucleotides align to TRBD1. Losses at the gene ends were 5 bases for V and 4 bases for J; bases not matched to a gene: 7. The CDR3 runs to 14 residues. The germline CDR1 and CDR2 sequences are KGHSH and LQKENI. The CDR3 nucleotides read TGTGCCAGCTCAGAGCGACAGGGGTTTTACGAGCAGTACTTC. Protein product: CASSERQGFYEQYF.

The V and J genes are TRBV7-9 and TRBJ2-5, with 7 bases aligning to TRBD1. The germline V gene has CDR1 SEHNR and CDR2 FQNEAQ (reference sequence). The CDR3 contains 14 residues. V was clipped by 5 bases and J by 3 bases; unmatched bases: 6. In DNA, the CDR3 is TGTGCCAGCAGCCCGGGGCAGGGGGAAGAGACCCAGTACTTC. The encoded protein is CASSPGQGEETQYF.

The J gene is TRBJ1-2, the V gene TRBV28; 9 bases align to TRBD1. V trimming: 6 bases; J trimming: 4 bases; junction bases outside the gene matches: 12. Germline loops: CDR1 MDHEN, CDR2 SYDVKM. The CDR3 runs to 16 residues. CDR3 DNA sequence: TGTGCCAGCAGACTCACCGGACAGGGGAAGTTCTATGGCTACACCTTC. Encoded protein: CASRLTGQGKFYGYTF.

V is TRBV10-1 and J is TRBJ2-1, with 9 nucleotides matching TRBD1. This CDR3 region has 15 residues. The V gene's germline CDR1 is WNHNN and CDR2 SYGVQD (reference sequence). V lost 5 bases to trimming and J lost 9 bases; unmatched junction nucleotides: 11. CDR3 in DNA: TGCGCCAGCAGTCACCGGACAGGGGCGCAGGTTGAGCAGTTCTTC. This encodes CASSHRTGAQVEQFF.

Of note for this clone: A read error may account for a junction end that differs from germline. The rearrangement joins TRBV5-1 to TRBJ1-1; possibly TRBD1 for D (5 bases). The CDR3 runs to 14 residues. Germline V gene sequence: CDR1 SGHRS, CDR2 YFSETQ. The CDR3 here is CASSLGEVDTEAFF. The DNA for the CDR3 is TGCGCCAGCAGTTTGGGGGAGGTTGACACTGAAGCTTTCTTT. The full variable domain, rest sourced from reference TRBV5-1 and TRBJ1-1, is KAGVTQTPRYLIKTRGQQVTLSCSPISGHRSVSWYQQTPGQGLQFLFEYFSETQRNKGNFPGRFSGRQFSNSRSEMNVSTLELGDSALYLCASSLGEVDTEAFFGQGTRLTVV.

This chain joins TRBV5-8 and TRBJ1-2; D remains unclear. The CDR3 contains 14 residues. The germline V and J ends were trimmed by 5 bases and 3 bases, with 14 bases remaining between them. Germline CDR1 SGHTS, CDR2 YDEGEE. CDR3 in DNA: TGTGCCAGCAGATTACTAGACACCGACTATGGCTACACCTTC. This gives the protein CASRLLDTDYGYTF.

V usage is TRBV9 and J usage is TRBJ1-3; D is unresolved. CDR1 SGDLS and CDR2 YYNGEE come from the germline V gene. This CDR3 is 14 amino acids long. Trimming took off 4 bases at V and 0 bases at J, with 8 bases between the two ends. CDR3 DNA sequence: TGTGCCAGCAGCCCCACTAGCTCTGGAAACACCATATATTTT. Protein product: CASSPTSSGNTIYF. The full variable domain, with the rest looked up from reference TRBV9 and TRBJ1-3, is DSGVTQTPKHLITATGQRVTLRCSPRSGDLSVYWYQQSLDQGLQFLIQYYNGEERAKGNILERFSAQQFPDLHSELNLSSLELGDSALYFCASSPTSSGNTIYFGEGSWLTVV.

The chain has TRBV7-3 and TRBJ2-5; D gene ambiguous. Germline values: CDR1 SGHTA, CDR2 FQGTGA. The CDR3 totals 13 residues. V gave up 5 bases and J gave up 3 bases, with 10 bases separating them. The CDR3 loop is CASSATAKETQYF. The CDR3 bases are TGTGCCAGCAGCGCAACGGCTAAAGAGACCCAGTACTTC. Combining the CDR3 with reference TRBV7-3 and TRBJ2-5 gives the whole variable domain GAGVSQTPSNKVTEKGKYVELRCDPISGHTALYWYRQSLGQGPEFLIYFQGTGAADDSGLPNDRFFAVRPEGSVSTLKIQRTERGDSAVYLCASSATAKETQYFGPGTRLLVL.

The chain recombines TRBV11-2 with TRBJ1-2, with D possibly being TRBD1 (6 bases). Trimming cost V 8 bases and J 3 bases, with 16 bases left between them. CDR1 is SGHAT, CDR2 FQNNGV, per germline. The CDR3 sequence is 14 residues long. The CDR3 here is CASGGGFDYYGYTF. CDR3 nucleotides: TGTGCCAGCGGTGGGGGCTTCGACTACTATGGCTACACCTTC.

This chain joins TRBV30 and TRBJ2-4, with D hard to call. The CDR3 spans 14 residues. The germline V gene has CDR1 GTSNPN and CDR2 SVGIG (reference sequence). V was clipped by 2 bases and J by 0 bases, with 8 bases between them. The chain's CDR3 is CAWSRVQAKNIQYF. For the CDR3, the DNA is TGTGCCTGGAGTCGGGTCCAAGCCAAAAACATTCAGTACTTC.

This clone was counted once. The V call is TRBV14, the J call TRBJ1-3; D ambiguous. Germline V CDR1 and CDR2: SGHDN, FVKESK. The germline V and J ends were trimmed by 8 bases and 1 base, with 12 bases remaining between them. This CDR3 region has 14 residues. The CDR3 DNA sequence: TGTGCCAGCTCTTTGTCCTCTTCTGGAAACACCATATATTTT. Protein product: CASSLSSSGNTIYF. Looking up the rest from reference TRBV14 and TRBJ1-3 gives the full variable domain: EAGVTQFPSHSVIEKGQTVTLRCDPISGHDNLYWYRRVMGKEIKFLLHFVKESKQDESGMPNNRFLAERTGGTYSTLKVQPAELEDSGVYFCASSLSSSGNTIYFGEGSWLTVV.

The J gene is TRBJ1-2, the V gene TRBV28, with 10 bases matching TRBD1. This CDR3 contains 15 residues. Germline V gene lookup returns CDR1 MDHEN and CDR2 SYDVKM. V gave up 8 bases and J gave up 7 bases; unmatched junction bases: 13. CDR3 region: CASRRSGQGNIGYTF. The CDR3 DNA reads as TGTGCCAGCCGTCGTTCGGGACAGGGGAACATTGGCTACACCTTC.

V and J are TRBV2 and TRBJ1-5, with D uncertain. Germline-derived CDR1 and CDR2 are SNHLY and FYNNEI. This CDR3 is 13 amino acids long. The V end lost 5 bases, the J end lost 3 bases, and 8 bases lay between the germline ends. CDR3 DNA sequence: TGTGCCAGCAGTTCGGCAGACAATCAGCCCCAGCATTTT. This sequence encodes CASSSADNQPQHF.

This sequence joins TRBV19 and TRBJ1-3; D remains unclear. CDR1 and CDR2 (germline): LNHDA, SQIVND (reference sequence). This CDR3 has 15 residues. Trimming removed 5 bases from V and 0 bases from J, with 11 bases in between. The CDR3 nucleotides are TGTGCCAGTAGTTATTCCAGAATCTCTGGAAACACCATATATTTT. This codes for CASSYSRISGNTIYF.